The clone carrying this T cell receptor beta chain was detected ten times or more. The sample comes from a study of T cells in Graves' hyperthyroidism and ophthalmopathy. Using RNA transcripts as the source, TCR beta CDR3 regions were amplified. The HTBI primer set drove a first-round RT-PCR of the TCR CDR3. TCRdb called the multiplex PCR reads again in MiXCR, with one record for every CDR3 protein. Altogether about 480,000 distinct CDR3 sequences are present, roughly 25% being singletons, with the ten largest covering roughly 10%. Per the germline V gene, CDR1 is SNHLY and CDR2 is FYNNEI. V lost 6 bases and J lost 5, with 11 bases in between. This CDR3 region has 12 residues.

This TCR derives from a woman aged 25 to 39 with Graves' ophthalmopathy. Sequences were obtained from blood. The V and J genes are TRBV2 and TRBJ2-7; weak D call: TRBD2 (5 bases). CDR3 protein: CASSRGLDEQYF. The CDR3 DNA sequence: TGTGCCAGCAGCCGAGGGCTCGACGAGCAGTACTTC.